A single sample is the source of the 25 T cell receptor beta chains below, sequenced in a study of control samples from healthy donors and cancer patients. TCRdb keeps only in-frame clones here, not all; method: immunoSEQ multiplex PCR. The sample lists 100,000 to 150,000 clones, roughly 90% occurring once. Sample: blood. Receptor source: a man between 18 and 35 years old in good health.

The chain couples TRBV9 to TRBJ2-1; TRBD2 matches 9 bases. The CDR3 is 15 amino acids. Unmatched junction bases numbered 7, after V lost 0 bases and J lost 9 bases. Germline V gives CDR1 SGDLS, CDR2 YYNGEE. CDR3 nucleotides: TGTGCCAGCAGCGTAGGGGCGGGAGGGCCAGTTGAGCAGTTCTTC. Protein product: CASSVGAGGPVEQFF.

The chain carries TRBV5-1 and TRBJ1-4; D remains unclear. CDR1 SGHRS and CDR2 YFSETQ come from the germline V gene. Trimming shortened V by 0 bases and J by 7 bases, and 13 bases separated the two germline ends. The CDR3 is 15 amino acids. The CDR3 is CASSLDVGRIEKLFF. The CDR3 DNA is TGCGCCAGCAGCTTGGATGTAGGGCGGATTGAAAAACTGTTTTTT.

The V and J genes are TRBV10-1 and TRBJ1-1; D remains unclear. Trimming shortened V by 8 bases and J by 5 bases, and 15 bases separated the two germline ends. This CDR3 comprises 13 residues. Germline V gene data show CDR1 as WNHNN and CDR2 as SYGVQD (reference sequence). CDR3 nucleotides: TGCGCCAGCGCCCCCGGCCCTTGGACTGAAGCTTTCTTT. Encoded protein: CASAPGPWTEAFF.

CDR3 DNA: TGCGCCAGCAGCTTGAGCGGGAATGAGCAGTTCTTC. Its translation: CASSLSGNEQFF. V and J are TRBV5-1 and TRBJ2-1; a weak D match, TRBD2 (6 bases). The V and J ends lost 1 base and 7 bases respectively, with 6 bases between them. The CDR3 is 12 residues long. Germline CDR1 SGHRS, CDR2 YFSETQ.

The chain recombines TRBV5-1 with TRBJ2-3; possible D gene TRBD1, 6 bases. The ends were cut back, 3 bases at V and 4 bases at J, with 12 bases in the middle. The CDR3 has 14 amino acids. CDR1 and CDR2 (germline): SGHRS, YFSETQ. The CDR3, as DNA: TGCGCCAGCAGCTCGGAGGACAGCGCAGATACGCAGTATTTT. Translation: CASSSEDSADTQYF.

The gene calls are TRBV18 and TRBJ2-3; the match to TRBD2 covers 10 bases. The CDR3 spans 17 residues. CDR1 and CDR2 (germline): KGHSH, LQKENI. V shed 0 bases, J shed 4 bases, and the junction held 7 bases outside the gene matches. The CDR3 region has the DNA TGTGCCAGCTCACCACCAGAGCGGGGGGGCCGGTCAGATACGCAGTATTTT. Encoded protein: CASSPPERGGRSDTQYF.

The genes are TRBV18 and TRBJ1-1, with D unclear. The length of the CDR3 is 15 residues. V was clipped by 1 base and J by 4 bases, with 13 bases between them. Germline V gene data show CDR1 as KGHSH and CDR2 as LQKENI. The CDR3 loop is CASSPREAEGTEAFF. Written as DNA, the CDR3 is TGTGCCAGCTCACCACGAGAAGCCGAGGGCACTGAAGCTTTCTTT. Full variable domain (missing parts from reference TRBV18 and TRBJ1-1): NAGVMQNPRHLVRRRGQEARLRCSPMKGHSHVYWYRQLPEEGLKFMVYLQKENIIDESGMPKERFSAEFPKEGPSILRIQQVVRGDSAAYFCASSPREAEGTEAFFGQGTRLTVV.

The J gene is TRBJ2-3, the V gene TRBV5-1, with 7 nucleotides matching TRBD1. Germline V lookup: CDR1 SGHRS, CDR2 YFSETQ. Losses at the gene ends were 1 base for V and 2 bases for J; bases not matched to a gene: 4. The CDR3 has 15 residues. The CDR3 reads CASSLQGVYTDTQYF. DNA of the CDR3: TGCGCCAGCAGCTTGCAGGGGGTATACACAGATACGCAGTATTTT.

The genes are TRBV5-4 and TRBJ1-2; TRBD1 matches 8 bases. J lost 7 bases, V lost 4 bases, and 12 bases had no gene match. Germline CDR1 is SGHNT and CDR2 is YYREEE (reference sequence). There are 15 residues in the CDR3. The CDR3 coding sequence is TGTGCCAGCAGCGCTTGGCAGGGGGCTGGTGGTGGCTACACCTTC. It translates to CASSAWQGAGGGYTF.

The chain uses TRBV30 and TRBJ1-4; D is perhaps TRBD1 (5 bases). This CDR3 comprises 14 residues. Germline V gene lookup returns CDR1 GTSNPN and CDR2 SVGIG (reference sequence). V shed 3 bases and J shed 2 bases, with 10 bases lying between them. The CDR3 DNA reads as TGTGCCTGGAGGGAGGGGAAGACTAATGAAAAACTGTTTTTT. Translation: CAWREGKTNEKLFF.

The chain carries TRBV10-2 and TRBJ2-3, with D unclear. V was trimmed by 2 bases and J by 3 bases, leaving 12 bases between them. The CDR3 has 15 residues. Germline assignment: CDR1 WSHSY and CDR2 SAAADI. This CDR3 reads CASSERVERTDTQYF. For the CDR3, the DNA is TGCGCCAGCAGTGAGAGGGTCGAGCGAACAGATACGCAGTATTTT.

V is TRBV7-9 and J is TRBJ2-1; 9 nucleotides line up with TRBD2. The CDR3 runs 15 residues. Germline V lookup: CDR1 SEHNR, CDR2 FQNEAQ (reference sequence). Trimming removed 6 bases from V and 6 bases from J; junction bases left unmatched: 9. The CDR3 region is CASRYSGRAGNEQFF. The DNA for the CDR3 is TGTGCCAGCAGGTATAGCGGGAGAGCCGGCAATGAGCAGTTCTTC.

This clone was detected once. The CDR3 DNA reads TGTGCCAGCAGTCAGAGGGGCAGGGAAGGGACCGGGGAGCTGTTTTTT. Translation gives CASSQRGREGTGELFF. The chain links TRBV7-9 to TRBJ2-2; either TRBD1 or TRBD2 may supply D (5 bases each). Per the germline V gene, CDR1 is SEHNR and CDR2 is FQNEAQ (reference sequence). The CDR3 length is 16 residues. V shed 6 bases and J shed 5 bases, with 19 bases lying between them.

The gene calls are TRBV19 and TRBJ1-3; D ambiguous. Germline CDR1 LNHDA, CDR2 SQIVND (reference sequence). The CDR3 has 17 residues. V dropped 3 bases and J dropped 0 bases, with 15 bases sitting between them. The CDR3, as DNA: TGTGCCAGTAGTATTCCTGCCACCCTGTTCTCTGGAAACACCATATATTTT. It is translated as CASSIPATLFSGNTIYF.

Concerning this clone itself: Other DNA sequences in the same sample also yield this CDR3. This chain uses TRBV9 with TRBJ2-7; a weak D match, TRBD1 (6 bases). V lost 2 bases to trimming and J lost 2 bases, with 14 bases between them. CDR1 is SGDLS and CDR2 is YYNGEE in the germline V gene. CDR3 length: 15 residues. CDR3 in amino acids: CASSVGQGTTYEQYF. DNA for the CDR3: TGTGCCAGCAGCGTCGGGCAGGGGACGACCTACGAGCAGTACTTC. The variable domain in full, with the rest retrieved from reference TRBV9 and TRBJ2-7, is DSGVTQTPKHLITATGQRVTLRCSPRSGDLSVYWYQQSLDQGLQFLIQYYNGEERAKGNILERFSAQQFPDLHSELNLSSLELGDSALYFCASSVGQGTTYEQYFGPGTRLTVT.

For this clone: This CDR3 is also generated by other DNA sequences in the sample. The V call is TRBV12-3 or TRBV12-4, the J call TRBJ2-7; no clear D gene. V dropped 3 bases and J dropped 0 bases, with 3 bases sitting between them. CDR3 length: 12 residues. CDR3 bases: TGTGCCAGCAGTTTGGCCTCCTACGAGCAGTACTTC. Residues: CASSLASYEQYF.

The V and J genes are TRBV7-2 and TRBJ1-3; 7 bases match TRBD1. J gave up 0 bases and V 5 bases, and 7 bases lay outside the gene matches. This CDR3 contains 16 residues. Germline V gene lookup returns CDR1 SGHTA and CDR2 FQGNSA. DNA for the CDR3: TGTGCCAGCAGCCCAGCCGGGACAGCCTCTGGAAACACCATATATTTT. It encodes CASSPAGTASGNTIYF.

This clone has just a few counts. This chain connects TRBV4-1 to TRBJ1-5; 7 nucleotides agree with TRBD1. Trimming removed 3 bases from V and 6 bases from J; junction bases left unmatched: 14. Germline loops: CDR1 MGHRA, CDR2 YSYEKL. The length of the CDR3 is 17 residues. The CDR3 DNA follows: TGCGCCAGCAGCCACCCAATGGGAGGACAGGATAGTCAGCCCCAGCATTTT. This translates into CASSHPMGGQDSQPQHF.

This sequence joins TRBV5-1 and TRBJ2-2, with D perhaps TRBD2 (6 bases). V was clipped by 0 bases and J by 3 bases, with 6 bases between them. Germline CDR1 reads SGHRS; CDR2 reads YFSETQ. The CDR3 spans 14 residues. The CDR3 nucleotides are TGCGCCAGCAGCTTGGCGGGGGACACCGGGGAGCTGTTTTTT. Encoded protein: CASSLAGDTGELFF.

V and J are TRBV2 and TRBJ1-1, with a possible D match to TRBD1 (6 bases). The germline V and J ends were trimmed by 6 bases and 0 bases, with 8 bases remaining between them. The CDR3 has 13 amino acids. Germline values: CDR1 SNHLY, CDR2 FYNNEI. The DNA for the CDR3 is TGTGCCAGCAGCGGGACATTGAACACTGAAGCTTTCTTT. Its protein is CASSGTLNTEAFF. Looking up the rest from reference TRBV2 and TRBJ1-1 gives the full variable domain: EPEVTQTPSHQVTQMGQEVILRCVPISNHLYFYWYRQILGQKVEFLVSFYNNEISEKSEIFDDQFSVERPDGSNFTLKIRSTKLEDSAMYFCASSGTLNTEAFFGQGTRLTVV.

The CDR3 here is CASSETAPHSEAFF. CDR3 sequence (DNA): TGTGCCAGCAGTGAGACAGCCCCCCATTCGGAAGCTTTCTTT. The chain carries TRBV6-6 and TRBJ1-1; TRBD1 might be the D (5 bases). V was trimmed by 5 bases and J by 8 bases, leaving 18 bases between them. The germline V gene encodes CDR1 MNHNY and CDR2 SVGAGI (reference sequence). The CDR3 length is 14 residues.

The J gene is TRBJ1-4, the V gene TRBV27; D unresolved. This CDR3 has 14 residues. V lost 2 bases and J 2 bases, leaving 6 bases between the germline ends. Germline values: CDR1 MNHEY, CDR2 SMNVEV (reference sequence). CDR3 DNA: TGTGCCAGCAGTTTAGCAAGTACTAATGAAAAACTGTTTTTT. Translating gives CASSLASTNEKLFF.

This chain connects TRBV27 to TRBJ2-4; perhaps TRBD2 as D (6 bases). This CDR3 contains 11 residues. Trimming cost V 5 bases and J 9 bases, with 8 bases left between them. The germline V gene encodes CDR1 MNHEY and CDR2 SMNVEV (reference sequence). This chain's CDR3 is CASSRRGIQYF. The CDR3 DNA is TGTGCCAGCAGTCGGCGGGGCATTCAGTACTTC.

This clone turned up a few times. The chain is built from TRBV11-3 and TRBJ2-5; 13 bases are shared with TRBD2. The CDR3 is made up of 17 amino acids. CDR1 SGHNT and CDR2 YENEEA come from the germline V gene. The junction had 8 bases not matched to a gene; V was cut back by 5 bases and J by 2 bases. CDR3: CASSQPRGLAGQETQYF. In DNA form, the CDR3 reads TGTGCCAGCAGCCAACCTAGGGGACTAGCGGGACAAGAGACCCAGTACTTC.

The chain links TRBV5-4 to TRBJ1-2; D gene ambiguous. Trimming removed 1 base from V and 2 bases from J, with 6 bases in between. The V gene's germline CDR1 is SGHNT and CDR2 YYREEE (reference sequence). The CDR3 is 13 residues long. The CDR3 region is CASSLLGNYGYTF. The CDR3 DNA follows: TGTGCCAGCAGCTTGCTAGGAAACTATGGCTACACCTTC.